Following are 22 T cell receptor beta chains from one sample sequenced in a study of response to subunit inactivated influenza vaccine (dated by TCRdb to 2017 to 2018). The library was generated by RT-PCR. TCRdb names Illumina HiSeq 2500 as the instrument used. TCRdb reran the public reads through fastp at Q25 and MiXCR, keeping productive beta chains. Under each unique CDR3 protein, matching rows form one entry showing the most common genes and DNA. The sample data list hundreds of thousands of distinct CDR3 sequences, and 14% of these were observed just once. 6% to 9.5% of the sample lies in the top ten. This specimen consisted of PBMCs from blood, obtained 14 days before vaccination. The receptors derive from a man over 45 who received an inactivated influenza vaccine. Donor details come from another sample of the same person, matched by shared clones.

J is TRBJ1-1 and V is TRBV5-1; D may be TRBD1 (6 bases). This CDR3 has 16 amino acids. Per germline, CDR1 SGHRS and CDR2 YFSETQ. Between the trimmed V and J ends, which lost 3 bases and 1 base, there was a span of 16 bases. The CDR3 is CASSSRGGGRNTEAFF. DNA of the CDR3: TGCGCCAGCAGCTCACGAGGGGGGGGCAGGAACACTGAAGCTTTCTTT. The whole variable domain, remainder taken from reference TRBV5-1 and TRBJ1-1, is KAGVTQTPRYLIKTRGQQVTLSCSPISGHRSVSWYQQTPGQGLQFLFEYFSETQRNKGNFPGRFSGRQFSNSRSEMNVSTLELGDSALYLCASSSRGGGRNTEAFFGQGTRLTVV.

The chain is built from TRBV18 and TRBJ2-1, with a tentative D call TRBD1 (5 bases). Germline V gene lookup returns CDR1 KGHSH and CDR2 LQKENI. The CDR3 covers 17 residues. Trimming took off 0 bases at V and 0 bases at J, with 12 bases between the two ends. This chain's CDR3 is CASSPPRGQSSYNEQFF. Written as DNA, the CDR3 is TGTGCCAGCTCACCACCGCGCGGACAATCCTCCTACAATGAGCAGTTCTTC.

CDR3 bases: TGTGCCAGCAGCCACACAGGGCCCGGGGAGCTGTTTTTT. This translates into CASSHTGPGELFF. The V call is TRBV6-1, the J call TRBJ2-2; D is possibly TRBD1 (6 bases). The CDR3 covers 13 residues. The V end lost 6 bases, the J end lost 6 bases, and 11 bases lay between the germline ends. Germline assignment: CDR1 MNHNS and CDR2 SASEGT.

V gene TRBV3-1 combines with J gene TRBJ2-2, with D unresolved. This CDR3 is built from 15 residues. V was trimmed by 4 bases and J by 1 base, leaving 10 bases between them. Germline-derived CDR1 and CDR2 are LGHDT and YNNKEL (reference sequence). CDR3 sequence: CASSRSDGNTGELFF. The CDR3 coding sequence is TGTGCCAGCAGCCGGTCGGACGGGAACACCGGGGAGCTGTTTTTT.

This clonotype was seen a handful of times. The rearrangement links TRBV14 to TRBJ2-1, with D hard to call. CDR3 length equals 15 residues. Trimming pared 4 bases from V and 5 bases from J, leaving 15 bases between. CDR1 is SGHDN and CDR2 is FVKESK in the germline V gene. CDR3 sequence (DNA): TGTGCCAGCAGCCCGATAGTACTTTCGGACAATGAGCAGTTCTTC. Its translation is CASSPIVLSDNEQFF.

This clonotype occurred many times. The junction does not match germline at one end; this may be a read error. The chain joins TRBV5-1 to TRBJ2-7; 10 bases line up with TRBD1. Germline CDR1 and CDR2: SGHRS and YFSETQ. The CDR3 length is 15 residues. CDR3 bases: TGTGCCAGCAGTTTATCCGGGACAGGGGTTTACGAGCAGTACTTC. It specifies CASSLSGTGVYEQYF.

The rearrangement links TRBV29-1 to TRBJ2-5; 9 nucleotides line up with TRBD2. Germline CDR1 and CDR2: SQVTM and ANQGSEA. V gave up 4 bases and J gave up 2 bases; unmatched junction bases: 11. The CDR3 runs to 16 residues. CDR3 bases: TGCAGCGTTGTCGCTCGGCGACTAGCGGATCAAGAGACCCAGTACTTC. Encoded protein: CSVVARRLADQETQYF.

This clonotype was recorded many times. One end of the junction fails to match germline, which may point to a read error. The genes are TRBV6-5 and TRBJ1-2, with TRBD1 matching over 7 bases. From germline, CDR1 is MNHEY and CDR2 SVGAGI. The CDR3 contains 13 residues. The CDR3 protein is CASSHKTGYDYTF. In DNA, the CDR3 is TGTGCCAGCAGTCACAAGACAGGGTATGACTACACCTTC.

This clonotype was picked up a small number of times. The chain has TRBV5-1 and TRBJ1-3; D is uncertain. Germline CDR1 is SGHRS and CDR2 is YFSETQ. There are 15 residues in the CDR3. V lost 0 bases and J lost 0, with 7 bases in between. The CDR3 sequence: CASSLAAVSGNTIYF. CDR3 coding DNA: TGCGCCAGCAGCTTGGCCGCAGTCTCTGGAAACACCATATATTTT. Full variable domain (remainder filled in from reference TRBV5-1 and TRBJ1-3): KAGVTQTPRYLIKTRGQQVTLSCSPISGHRSVSWYQQTPGQGLQFLFEYFSETQRNKGNFPGRFSGRQFSNSRSEMNVSTLELGDSALYLCASSLAAVSGNTIYFGEGSWLTVV.

This clonotype was recorded at least ten times. V gene TRBV12-3 or TRBV12-4 combines with J gene TRBJ2-4; either TRBD1 or TRBD2 may supply D (6 bases each). This CDR3 has 14 residues. Trimming cost V 0 bases and J 7 bases, with 10 bases left between them. CDR3 protein: CASSLAQGRNIQYF. CDR3 sequence (DNA): TGTGCCAGCAGTTTAGCGCAGGGGAGGAACATTCAGTACTTC.

There are a few counts of this clonotype. This sequence joins TRBV6-1 and TRBJ1-2; 10 nucleotides agree with TRBD1. The CDR3 is made up of 13 amino acids. Germline values: CDR1 MNHNS, CDR2 SASEGT. With 6 bases clipped from V and 6 bases from J, the junction kept 4 bases outside the gene matches. The CDR3 DNA is TGTGCCAGCAGGACAGGGGGCCGGGATGGCTACACCTTC. Its translation is CASRTGGRDGYTF.

The chain is built from TRBV7-2 and TRBJ1-1; no clear D. CDR1 is SGHTA, CDR2 FQGNSA, per germline. The CDR3 has 16 amino acids. Between the trimmed V and J ends, which lost 2 bases and 0 bases, there was a span of 13 bases. CDR3 loop: CASSLFGAVLNTEAFF. The DNA for the CDR3 is TGTGCCAGCAGCTTATTCGGCGCGGTATTGAACACTGAAGCTTTCTTT.

This clonotype was seen ten or more times. The chain has TRBV25-1 and TRBJ2-1; no reliable D call. Germline V gene lookup returns CDR1 MGHDK and CDR2 SYGVNS. The V end was cut by 4 bases, the J end by 3 bases, with 16 bases between. This CDR3 region has 16 residues. The CDR3 nucleotides are TGTGCCAGCAGTGGGTTTGTCTCTACTATCTACAATGAGCAGTTCTTC. Translated, it gives CASSGFVSTIYNEQFF.

The chain combines TRBV6-1 with TRBJ1-3, with 9 bases identical to TRBD1. Germline V lookup: CDR1 MNHNS, CDR2 SASEGT. The ends lost 6 bases at V and 0 bases at J; junction bases unmatched: 9. This CDR3 comprises 17 residues. CDR3 sequence reads: CASRPPGQGNSGNTIYF. In nucleotides, the CDR3 is TGTGCCAGCAGGCCTCCGGGACAGGGTAACTCTGGAAACACCATATATTTT.

This clonotype came up a few times. The V gene is TRBV5-1, the J gene TRBJ1-4; 9 bases fit TRBD1. This CDR3 spans 14 amino acids. V trimming: 5 bases; J trimming: 6 bases; junction bases outside the gene matches: 5. The germline V gene encodes CDR1 SGHRS and CDR2 YFSETQ. In DNA form, the CDR3 reads TGCGCCAGCAGAAGGGGACAGGGTCATGAAAAACTGTTTTTT. Translating it yields CASRRGQGHEKLFF.

A few counts support this clonotype. This chain uses TRBV6-1 with TRBJ1-1, with D unclear. Germline V gene sequence: CDR1 MNHNS, CDR2 SASEGT. The V end lost 5 bases, the J end lost 0 bases, and 10 bases lay between the germline ends. The CDR3 runs 14 residues. CDR3 loop: CASSKQDLNTEAFF. For the CDR3, the DNA is TGTGCCAGCAGTAAACAAGATCTGAACACTGAAGCTTTCTTT.

This clonotype was seen more than once but under ten times. The chain is built from TRBV7-6 and TRBJ2-2; D is unclear. Germline V lookup: CDR1 SGHVS, CDR2 FNYEAQ. The CDR3 length is 13 residues. V was pared by 1 base and J by 6 bases, with 6 bases between. In DNA form, the CDR3 reads TGTGCCAGCAGCTTAGTAGGGTCCGGGGAGCTGTTTTTT. Protein sequence: CASSLVGSGELFF.

This chain joins TRBV11-2 and TRBJ2-1, with D perhaps TRBD1 (6 bases). Germline lookup yields CDR1 SGHAT and CDR2 FQNNGV. The CDR3 is made up of 14 amino acids. V was cut by 1 base and J by 9 bases, with 13 bases left in between. The CDR3 loop reads CASSLGDRGGEQFF. DNA of the CDR3: TGTGCCAGCAGCTTAGGTGACAGAGGGGGTGAGCAGTTCTTC.

This chain connects TRBV7-8 to TRBJ2-2; 7 positions match TRBD2. This CDR3 is 15 amino acids long. V was clipped by 6 bases and J by 4 bases; unmatched bases: 8. CDR1 and CDR2 (germline): SGHVS, FQNEAQ. CDR3 DNA: TGTGCCAGCAGGATAGGACTAGTCAGCACCGGGGAGCTGTTTTTT. This sequence encodes CASRIGLVSTGELFF.

This clonotype has more than one count but fewer than ten. This sequence joins TRBV7-9 and TRBJ2-1, with D unresolved. CDR3 size: 14 residues. V was cut by 0 bases and J by 9 bases, with 12 bases left in between. The germline gives CDR1 SEHNR, CDR2 FQNEAQ (reference sequence). The CDR3 reads CASSLAGTTGEQFF. The CDR3 region has the DNA TGTGCCAGCAGCTTAGCGGGAACAACGGGTGAGCAGTTCTTC.

This clonotype was picked up a small number of times. The genes are TRBV29-1 and TRBJ2-7; D unclear. The germline CDR1 and CDR2 sequences are SQVTM and ANQGSEA. The CDR3 is made up of 13 amino acids. Deletions cut 4 bases from V and 3 bases from J, with 13 bases between. CDR3 coding DNA: TGCAGCGTTGCGATTCAGGCAAGCTACGAGCAGTACTTC. Protein product: CSVAIQASYEQYF.

The rearrangement joins TRBV7-9 to TRBJ2-1, with D perhaps TRBD2 (5 bases). Trimming left V 3 bases short and J 5 bases short, with 11 bases between. Germline CDR1 SEHNR, CDR2 FQNEAQ (reference sequence). The CDR3 is 14 amino acids. The CDR3 DNA reads as TGTGCCAGCAGCTTGCAGACTAACGACAATGAGCAGTTCTTC. Protein product: CASSLQTNDNEQFF. Variable domain in full (rest from reference TRBV7-9 and TRBJ2-1): DTGVSQNPRHKITKRGQNVTFRCDPISEHNRLYWYRQTLGQGPEFLTYFQNEAQLEKSRLLSDRFSAERPKGSFSTLEIQRTEQGDSAMYLCASSLQTNDNEQFFGPGTRLTVL.